This T cell receptor beta chain was identified in a study of blood T cell repertoires in COVID-19. As for the study in general: From the United States, Italy and Spain came samples of acute and convalescent COVID-19.

Data came from immunoSEQ multiplex PCR; TCRdb stores just in-frame clones and leaves some out. The data hold 220,000 or so clones, with roughly 88% observed a single time. All enrollees were about 18 to 100 years old and from about 24 US areas. Participant-given clinical history determined each cohort assignment. The clonotype was recovered from a woman in her 50s with acute COVID-19. The sequenced sample was PBMCs or T cells enriched from blood (not recorded which).

CDR3 bases: TGTGCCAGCAGCCAATCAGGGGAAAAACTGTTTTTT. Its protein is CASSQSGEKLFF. The rearrangement uses TRBV4-2 and TRBJ1-4, with D possibly matching TRBD1 (5 bases). The CDR3 has 12 amino acids. V was clipped by 2 bases and J by 8 bases, with 6 bases between them. Germline V gives CDR1 LGHNA, CDR2 YNFKEQ.